A single sample is the source of the 15 T cell receptor beta chains below, sequenced in a study of blood T cells in healthy people across ages. A sample-barcoded 5' primer and a J-beta primer mix were used in a second PCR of roughly 7 to 11 cycles. MiXCR, run by TCRdb on the 5' RACE reads, gives a single entry per CDR3 protein. The sample holds some 1,500,000 distinct CDR3 sequences; under 55% are singletons and the top ten take around 4%. Sequencing input: blood. The source of these receptors is a woman aged 18 to 35 in good health.

This chain connects TRBV7-2 to TRBJ2-1; D could derive from TRBD1 or TRBD2 (6 bases each). Trimming pared 2 bases from V and 3 bases from J, leaving 11 bases between. Germline V CDR1 and CDR2: SGHTA, FQGNSA. The CDR3 loop spans 15 amino acids. The CDR3 nucleotides are TGTGCCAGCAGCTTAAAACAGGGACTCTACAATGAGCAGTTCTTC. Translation: CASSLKQGLYNEQFF.

This clonotype was seen ten or more times. The V and J genes are TRBV28 and TRBJ1-2; weak D call: TRBD1 (6 bases). V lost 5 bases, J lost 8 bases, and 18 bases lay in between. Germline lookup yields CDR1 MDHEN and CDR2 SYDVKM. CDR3 length: 14 residues. The CDR3 region is CASSITTGADGYTF. The CDR3 coding sequence is TGTGCCAGCAGTATTACGACAGGAGCTGACGGCTACACCTTC.

This sequence joins TRBV21-1 and TRBJ2-5; the D call TRBD1 from the table was never checked on the DNA. TRBV21-1 is a pseudogene segment. The CDR3 has 16 amino acids. CDR3 nucleotide sequence: TGTGCCAGCAGCCGTCGGGGACAGAGCTTCCATCGGGAGCAGTACTTC. It is translated as CASSRRGQSFHREQYF.

This clonotype was recorded a few times. The rearrangement uses TRBV6-6 and TRBJ1-1; D gene unclear. The CDR3 contains 12 residues. CDR1 is MNHNY and CDR2 is SVGAGI in the germline V gene (reference sequence). With 2 bases removed from V and 9 bases from J, the gap between germline ends came to 10 bases. The CDR3: CASSYDILKAFF. CDR3 coding DNA: TGTGCCAGCAGTTACGACATCCTGAAAGCTTTCTTT.

Turning to this clonotype: This may stem from a read error, because a much larger clone lies one nucleotide away. The rearrangement joins TRBV29-1 to TRBJ2-3; D gene unclear. V lost 7 bases and J lost 0, with 11 bases in between. The length of the CDR3 is 13 residues. CDR1 is SQVTM and CDR2 is ANQGSEA in the germline V gene. CDR3 coding DNA: TGCAGCGGTGTTTCGGACAGCACAGATACGCAGTATTTT. It specifies CSGVSDSTDTQYF.

The V gene is TRBV7-3, the J gene TRBJ1-1; maybe TRBD1 (6 bases). CDR3 size: 15 residues. CDR1 SGHTA and CDR2 FQGTGA come from the germline V gene. Between the trimmed V and J ends, which lost 6 bases and 4 bases, there was a span of 18 bases. CDR3 protein: CASRLQGGSGTEAFF. CDR3 coding DNA: TGTGCCAGCAGATTACAAGGGGGGTCCGGCACTGAAGCTTTCTTT.

This clonotype occurred a few times. This could be a read error, since a much larger clone is one nucleotide away. This chain links TRBV12-3 or TRBV12-4 with TRBJ2-4; D might be TRBD1 (6 bases). This CDR3 is 13 amino acids long. The CDR3 bases are TGTGCCATCAGTTTAGGGGGCAAAAACATTCAGTACTTC. This codes for CAISLGGKNIQYF.

This clonotype was seen a few times. The rearrangement uses TRBV2 and TRBJ2-1; D is ambiguous. The germline V gene encodes CDR1 SNHLY and CDR2 FYNNEI. Trimming stripped 0 bases from V and 5 bases from J, with 5 bases between. This CDR3 has 13 amino acids. CDR3 nucleotide sequence: TGTGCCAGCAGTGAAGCCCCCCACAATGAGCAGTTCTTC. Its translation: CASSEAPHNEQFF.

For the CDR3, the DNA is TGTGCCAGCAGCCAAGATTTGGTGGGGTCCCTCAGTGAGCAGTTCTTC. This sequence encodes CASSQDLVGSLSEQFF. The chain recombines TRBV4-2 with TRBJ2-1; D is ambiguous. Germline lookup yields CDR1 LGHNA and CDR2 YNFKEQ. This CDR3 is built from 16 residues. V was cut by 0 bases and J by 9 bases, with 18 bases left in between.

This clonotype appeared a few times. The chain has TRBV6-2 or TRBV6-3 and TRBJ2-7; D remains ambiguous. The V gene lost 0 bases and the J gene lost 1 base, with 13 bases spanning the gap. The CDR3 consists of 16 residues. Germline V CDR1 and CDR2: MNHEY, SVGEGT. Here the CDR3 reads CASSYSFPGGSYEQYF. CDR3 in DNA: TGTGCCAGCAGTTACTCTTTCCCAGGCGGTTCCTACGAGCAGTACTTC.

V usage is TRBV4-2 and J usage is TRBJ1-2; D ambiguous. This CDR3 has 15 residues. The ends were cut back, 1 base at V and 0 bases at J, with 9 bases in the middle. The germline gives CDR1 LGHNA, CDR2 YNFKEQ. This CDR3 reads CASSQGVLSNYGYTF. The CDR3 region has the DNA TGTGCCAGCAGCCAAGGGGTCCTTTCTAACTATGGCTACACCTTC.

The rearrangement joins TRBV3-1 to TRBJ2-1, with D possibly being TRBD2 (5 bases). The length of the CDR3 is 14 residues. Trimming took off 1 base at V and 3 bases at J, with 7 bases between the two ends. Germline CDR1 reads LGHDT; CDR2 reads YNNKEL (reference sequence). CDR3 region: CASSQGTHYNEQFF. The CDR3 bases are TGTGCCAGCAGCCAAGGGACTCACTACAATGAGCAGTTCTTC.

The chain employs TRBV13 and TRBJ2-5, with no clear D. CDR1 is PRHDT, CDR2 FYEKMQ, per germline (reference sequence). V lost 4 bases to trimming and J lost 11 bases, with 14 bases between them. The CDR3 has 12 amino acids. CDR3 region: CASSSQPCEQYF. CDR3 nucleotide sequence: TGTGCCAGCAGCTCACAGCCCTGTGAGCAGTACTTC.

There are a few counts of this clonotype. The V call is TRBV7-9, the J call TRBJ2-7; possibly TRBD1 or TRBD2 for D (5 bases each). CDR1 and CDR2 from the germline V gene are SEHNR and FQNEAQ (reference sequence). The CDR3 contains 15 residues. Trimming stripped 1 base from V and 4 bases from J, with 14 bases between. The CDR3 nucleotides are TGTGCCAGCAGCTTAGGGGACCCTCTCTGGTACGAGCAGTACTTC. Protein: CASSLGDPLWYEQYF.

The CDR3 nucleotides are TGTGCCAGCAGCTTAGTGACGGGAGGGAATGGCTACACCTTC. Translation: CASSLVTGGNGYTF. The V gene is TRBV7-2, the J gene TRBJ1-2; no definite D call. V dropped 1 base and J dropped 6 bases, with 12 bases sitting between them. The V gene's germline CDR1 is SGHTA and CDR2 FQGNSA. This CDR3 comprises 14 residues.